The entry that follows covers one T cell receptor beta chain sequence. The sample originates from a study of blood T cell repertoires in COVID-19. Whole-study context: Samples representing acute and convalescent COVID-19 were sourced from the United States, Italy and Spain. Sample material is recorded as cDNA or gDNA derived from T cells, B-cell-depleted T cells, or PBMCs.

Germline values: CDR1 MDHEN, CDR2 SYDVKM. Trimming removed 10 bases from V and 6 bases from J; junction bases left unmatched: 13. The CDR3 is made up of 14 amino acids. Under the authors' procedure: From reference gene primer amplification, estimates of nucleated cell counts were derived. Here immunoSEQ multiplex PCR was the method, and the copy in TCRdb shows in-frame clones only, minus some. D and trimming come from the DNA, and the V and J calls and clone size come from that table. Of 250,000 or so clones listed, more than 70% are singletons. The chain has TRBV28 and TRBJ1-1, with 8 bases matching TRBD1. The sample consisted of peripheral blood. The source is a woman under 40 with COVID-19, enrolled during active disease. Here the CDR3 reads CATNGQGALPEAFF. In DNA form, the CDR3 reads TGTGCCACCAACGGACAGGGAGCTTTACCTGAAGCTTTCTTT.